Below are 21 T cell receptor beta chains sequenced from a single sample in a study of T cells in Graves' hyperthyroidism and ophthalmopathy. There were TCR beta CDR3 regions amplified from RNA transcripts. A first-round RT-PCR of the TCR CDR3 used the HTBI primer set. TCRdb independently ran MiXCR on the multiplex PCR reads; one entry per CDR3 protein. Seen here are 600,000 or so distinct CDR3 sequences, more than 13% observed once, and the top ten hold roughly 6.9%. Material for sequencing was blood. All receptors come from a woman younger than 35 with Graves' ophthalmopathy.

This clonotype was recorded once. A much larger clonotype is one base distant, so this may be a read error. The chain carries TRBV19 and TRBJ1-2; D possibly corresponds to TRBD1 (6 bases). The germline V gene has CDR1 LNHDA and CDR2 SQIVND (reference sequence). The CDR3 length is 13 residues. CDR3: CASSPRGSYGCTF. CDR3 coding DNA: TGTGCCAGTAGCCCCAGGGGAAGCTATGGCTGCACCTTC.

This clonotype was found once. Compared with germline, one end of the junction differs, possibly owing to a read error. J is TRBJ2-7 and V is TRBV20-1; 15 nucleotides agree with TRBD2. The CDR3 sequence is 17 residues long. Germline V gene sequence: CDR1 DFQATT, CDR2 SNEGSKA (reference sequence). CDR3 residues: CSALMGLAGGGSYEQCF. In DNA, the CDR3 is TGCAGTGCCTTAATGGGACTAGCGGGAGGAGGCTCCTACGAGCAGTGCTTC.

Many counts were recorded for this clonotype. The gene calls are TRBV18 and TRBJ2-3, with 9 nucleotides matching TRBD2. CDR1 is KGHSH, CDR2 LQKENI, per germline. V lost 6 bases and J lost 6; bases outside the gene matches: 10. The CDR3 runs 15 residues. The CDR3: CASSLGLAGSDTQYF. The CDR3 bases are TGTGCCAGCTCGCTGGGACTAGCAGGATCTGATACGCAGTATTTT. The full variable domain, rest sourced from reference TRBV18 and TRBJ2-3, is NAGVMQNPRHLVRRRGQEARLRCSPMKGHSHVYWYRQLPEEGLKFMVYLQKENIIDESGMPKERFSAEFPKEGPSILRIQQVVRGDSAAYFCASSLGLAGSDTQYFGPGTRLTVL.

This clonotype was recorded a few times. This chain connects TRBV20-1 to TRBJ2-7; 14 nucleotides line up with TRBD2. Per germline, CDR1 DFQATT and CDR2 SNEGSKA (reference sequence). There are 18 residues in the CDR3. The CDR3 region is CSTDGGLAGAGSSYEQYF. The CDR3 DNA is TGCAGCACGGATGGGGGACTAGCGGGAGCCGGAAGCTCCTACGAGCAGTACTTC.

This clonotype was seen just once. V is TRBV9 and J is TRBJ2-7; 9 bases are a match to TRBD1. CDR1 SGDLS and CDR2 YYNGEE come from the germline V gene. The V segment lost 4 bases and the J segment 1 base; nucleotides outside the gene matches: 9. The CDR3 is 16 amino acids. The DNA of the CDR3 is TGTGCCAGCAGCTCAGTGGGGACAGGGAGTTCCTACGAGCAGTACTTC. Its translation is CASSSVGTGSSYEQYF.

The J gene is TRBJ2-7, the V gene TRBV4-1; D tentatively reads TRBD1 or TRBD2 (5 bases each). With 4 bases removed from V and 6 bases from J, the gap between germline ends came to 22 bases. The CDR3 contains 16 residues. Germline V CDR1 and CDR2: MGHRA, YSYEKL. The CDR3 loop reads CASSPDRLGLAPEQYF. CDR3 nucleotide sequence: TGCGCCAGCAGCCCGGACCGTCTGGGGCTAGCCCCCGAGCAGTACTTC.

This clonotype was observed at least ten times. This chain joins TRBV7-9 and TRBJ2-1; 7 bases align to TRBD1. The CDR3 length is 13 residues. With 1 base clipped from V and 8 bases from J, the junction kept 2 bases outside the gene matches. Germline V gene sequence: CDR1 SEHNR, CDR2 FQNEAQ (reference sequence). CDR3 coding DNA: TGTGCCAGCAGCTTAGTACAGGGGTATGAGCAGTTCTTC. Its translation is CASSLVQGYEQFF.

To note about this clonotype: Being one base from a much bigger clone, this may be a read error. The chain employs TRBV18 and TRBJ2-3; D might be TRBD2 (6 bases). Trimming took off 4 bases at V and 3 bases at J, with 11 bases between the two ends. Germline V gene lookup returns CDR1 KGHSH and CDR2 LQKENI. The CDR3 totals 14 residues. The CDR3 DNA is TGTGCCAGCTCACATGGACGGGAGACAGATACGCAGTATTTT. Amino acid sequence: CASSHGRETDTQYF.

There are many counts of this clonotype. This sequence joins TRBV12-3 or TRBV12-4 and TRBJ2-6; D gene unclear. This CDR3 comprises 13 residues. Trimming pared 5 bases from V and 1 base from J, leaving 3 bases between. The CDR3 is CASSGSGANVLTF. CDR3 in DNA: TGTGCCAGCAGTGGTTCTGGGGCCAACGTCCTGACTTTC.

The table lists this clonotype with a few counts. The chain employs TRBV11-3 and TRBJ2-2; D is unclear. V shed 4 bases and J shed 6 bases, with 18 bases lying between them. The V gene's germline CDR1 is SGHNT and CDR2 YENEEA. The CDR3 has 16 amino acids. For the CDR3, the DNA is TGTGCCAGCAGCTCCCCCTGGGCGGATCCGGCCGGGGAGCTGTTTTTT. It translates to CASSSPWADPAGELFF.

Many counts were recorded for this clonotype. The CDR3 bases are TGTGCCAGCAGTTTTTGGAGGGGCACTGAAGCTTTCTTT. Amino acids: CASSFWRGTEAFF. The chain links TRBV28 to TRBJ1-1, with a weak D call TRBD1 (5 bases). Germline V lookup: CDR1 MDHEN, CDR2 SYDVKM. The CDR3 covers 13 residues. V gave up 3 bases and J gave up 4 bases, with 9 bases separating them.

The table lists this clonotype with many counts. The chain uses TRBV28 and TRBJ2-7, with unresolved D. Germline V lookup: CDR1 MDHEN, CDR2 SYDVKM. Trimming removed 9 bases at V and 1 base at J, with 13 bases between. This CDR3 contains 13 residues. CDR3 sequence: CASLAGRSYEQYF. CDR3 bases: TGTGCCAGTTTGGCAGGCCGATCCTACGAGCAGTACTTC.

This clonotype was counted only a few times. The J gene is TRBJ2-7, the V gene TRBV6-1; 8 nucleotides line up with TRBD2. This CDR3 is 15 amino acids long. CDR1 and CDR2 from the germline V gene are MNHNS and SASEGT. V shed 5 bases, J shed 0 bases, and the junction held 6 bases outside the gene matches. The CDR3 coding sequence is TGTGCCAGCAGTTCCCGGGGGGGGGGCTCCTACGAGCAGTACTTC. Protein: CASSSRGGGSYEQYF.

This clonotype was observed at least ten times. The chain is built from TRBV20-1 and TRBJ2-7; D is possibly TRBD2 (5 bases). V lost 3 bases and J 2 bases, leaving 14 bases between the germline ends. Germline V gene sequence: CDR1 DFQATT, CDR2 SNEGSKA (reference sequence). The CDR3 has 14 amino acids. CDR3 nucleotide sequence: TGCAGTGCTAGCGACGGGGTTCGAGCCTACGAGCAGTACTTC. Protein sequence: CSASDGVRAYEQYF.

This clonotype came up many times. The CDR3 DNA follows: TGTGCCAGCAGCTTCGTCGCCCCTGAAAAACTGTTTTTT. This encodes CASSFVAPEKLFF. The chain joins TRBV7-2 to TRBJ1-4; D not certain. Germline V gene data show CDR1 as SGHTA and CDR2 as FQGNSA. CDR3 length: 13 amino acids. V lost 3 bases and J lost 7, with 9 bases in between.

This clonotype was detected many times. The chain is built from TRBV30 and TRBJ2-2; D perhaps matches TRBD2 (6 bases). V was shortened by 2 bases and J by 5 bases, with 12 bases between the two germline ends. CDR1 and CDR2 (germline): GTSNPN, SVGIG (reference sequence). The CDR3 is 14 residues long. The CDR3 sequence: CAWSRRDFTGELFF. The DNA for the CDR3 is TGTGCCTGGAGTAGACGGGACTTTACCGGGGAGCTGTTTTTT.

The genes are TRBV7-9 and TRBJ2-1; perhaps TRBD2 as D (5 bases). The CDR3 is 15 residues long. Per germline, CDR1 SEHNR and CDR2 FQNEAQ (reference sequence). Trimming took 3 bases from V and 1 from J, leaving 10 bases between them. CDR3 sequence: CASSFGRGSYNEQFF. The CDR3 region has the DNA TGTGCCAGCAGCTTCGGCCGAGGGTCCTACAATGAGCAGTTCTTC.

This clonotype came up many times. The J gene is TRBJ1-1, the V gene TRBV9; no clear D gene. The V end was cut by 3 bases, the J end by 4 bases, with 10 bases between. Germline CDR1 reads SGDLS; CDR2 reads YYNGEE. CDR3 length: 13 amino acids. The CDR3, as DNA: TGTGCCAGCAGCGAGAATTATGGCACTGAAGCTTTCTTT. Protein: CASSENYGTEAFF.

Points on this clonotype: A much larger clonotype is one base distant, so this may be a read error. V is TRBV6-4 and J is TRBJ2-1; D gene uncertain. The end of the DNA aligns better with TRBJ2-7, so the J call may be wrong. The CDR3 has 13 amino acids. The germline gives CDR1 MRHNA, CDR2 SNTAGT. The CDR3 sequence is CASSDRLYNEQYF. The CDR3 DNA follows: TGTGCCAGCAGTGACAGGCTTTACAATGAGCAGTACTTC.

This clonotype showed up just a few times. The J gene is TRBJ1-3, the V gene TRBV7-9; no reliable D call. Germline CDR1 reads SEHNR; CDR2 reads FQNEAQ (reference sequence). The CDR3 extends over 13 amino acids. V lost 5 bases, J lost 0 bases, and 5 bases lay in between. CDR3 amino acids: CASSALSGNTIYF. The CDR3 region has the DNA TGTGCCAGCAGCGCCCTCTCTGGAAACACCATATATTTT. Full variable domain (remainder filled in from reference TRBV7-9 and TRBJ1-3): DTGVSQNPRHKITKRGQNVTFRCDPISEHNRLYWYRQTLGQGPEFLTYFQNEAQLEKSRLLSDRFSAERPKGSFSTLEIQRTEQGDSAMYLCASSALSGNTIYFGEGSWLTVV.

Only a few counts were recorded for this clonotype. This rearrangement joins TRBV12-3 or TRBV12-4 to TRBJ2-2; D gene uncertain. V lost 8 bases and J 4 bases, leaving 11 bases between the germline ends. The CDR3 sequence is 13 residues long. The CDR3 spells CASCFVATGELFF. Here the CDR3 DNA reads TGTGCCAGCTGCTTTGTGGCCACCGGGGAGCTGTTTTTT.